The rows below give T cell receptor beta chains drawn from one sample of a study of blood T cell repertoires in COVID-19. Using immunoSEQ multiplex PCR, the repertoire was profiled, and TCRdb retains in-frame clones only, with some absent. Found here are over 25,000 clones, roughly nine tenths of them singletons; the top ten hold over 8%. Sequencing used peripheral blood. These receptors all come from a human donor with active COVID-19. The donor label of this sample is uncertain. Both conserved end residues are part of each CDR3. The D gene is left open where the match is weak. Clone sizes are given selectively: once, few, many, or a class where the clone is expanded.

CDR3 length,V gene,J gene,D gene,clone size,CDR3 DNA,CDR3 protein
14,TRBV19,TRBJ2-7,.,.,TGTGCCAGAACGGGTCACCCTACCAAATACGAGCAGTACTTC,CARTGHPTKYEQYF
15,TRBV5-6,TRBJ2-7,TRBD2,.,TGTGCCAGCAGCTTCCTAGCGGGGGAAACCTACGAGCAGTACTTC,CASSFLAGETYEQYF
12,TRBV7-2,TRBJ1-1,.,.,TGTGCCAGCAGCTTATATGGAGCTGAAGCTTTCTTT,CASSLYGAEAFF
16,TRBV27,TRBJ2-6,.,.,TGTGCCAGCAGTTTTGTTAACAGCCCTGGGGCCAACGTCCTGACTTTC,CASSFVNSPGANVLTF
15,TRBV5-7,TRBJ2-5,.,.,TGTGCCAGCAGTCCGACTTGTATTAGACAAGAGACCCAGTACTTC,CASSPTCIRQETQYF
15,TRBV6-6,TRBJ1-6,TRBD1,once,TGTGCCAGCAGTTACAACAGGGGGGGGGATTCACCCCTCCACTTT,CASSYNRGGDSPLHF
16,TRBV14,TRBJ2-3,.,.,TGTGCCAGCAGCCAAGATCTACGAGGGATCACAGATACGCAGTATTTT,CASSQDLRGITDTQYF
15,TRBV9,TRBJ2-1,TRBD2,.,TGTGCCAGCAGCGCGGGACTAGCGGGAGACAATGAGCAGTTCTTC,CASSAGLAGDNEQFF
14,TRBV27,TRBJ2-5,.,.,TGTGCCAGCAGTCCCCGGGACTTACAAGAGACCCAGTACTTC,CASSPRDLQETQYF
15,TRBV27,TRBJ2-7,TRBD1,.,TGTGCCAGCAGTGCGCGACAGGGGGCATCCTACGAGCAGTACTTC,CASSARQGASYEQYF
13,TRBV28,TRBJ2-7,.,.,TGTGCCAGCACTCCCGGGGGAGGGGGCGAGCAGTACTTC,CASTPGGGGEQYF
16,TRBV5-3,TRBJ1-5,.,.,TGTGCCAGAAGCCCCCGCGGCCAGGGAAGCAATCAGCCCCAGCATTTT,CARSPRGQGSNQPQHF
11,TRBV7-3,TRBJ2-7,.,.,TGTGCCAGCAGCCCCCACTACGAGCAGTACTTC,CASSPHYEQYF
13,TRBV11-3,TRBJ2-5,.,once,TGTGCCAGCAGCAAATCAGGGGACGAGACCCAGTACTTC,CASSKSGDETQYF
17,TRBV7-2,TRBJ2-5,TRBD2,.,TGTGCCAGCAGCTTAGGGAGGACTAGCGGGCCACAAGAGACCCAGTACTTC,CASSLGRTSGPQETQYF
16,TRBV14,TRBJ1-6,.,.,TGTGCCAGCAGCCAAGACACAGGGACGAATAATTCACCCCTCCACTTT,CASSQDTGTNNSPLHF
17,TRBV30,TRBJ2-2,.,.,TGTGCCTGGAGGCGCGGGCGGGCGAACGCGAACACCGGGGAGCTGTTTTTT,CAWRRGRANANTGELFF
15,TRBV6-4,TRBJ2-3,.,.,TGTGCCAGCAGTGAACAGGGAGGGGACACAGATACGCAGTATTTT,CASSEQGGDTDTQYF
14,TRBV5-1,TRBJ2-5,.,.,TGCGCCAGCAGCTCAACCGGACTCCTAGAGACCCAGTACTTC,CASSSTGLLETQYF
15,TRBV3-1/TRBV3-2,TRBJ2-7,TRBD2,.,TGTGCCAGCAGCGGGCTAGCGGGGAGCTCCTACGAGCAGTACTTC,CASSGLAGSSYEQYF
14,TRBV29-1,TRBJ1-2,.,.,TGCAGCGTTTCCAGGGATAATTTAGACTATGGCTACACCTTC,CSVSRDNLDYGYTF
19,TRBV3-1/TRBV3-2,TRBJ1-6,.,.,TGTGCCAGCAGCCAGGTTCGGTTAGGAGGGTTCTCCTATAATTCACCCCTCCACTTT,CASSQVRLGGFSYNSPLHF